These T cell receptor beta chains were read from a single sample in a study of blood T cell repertoires in COVID-19. TCRdb keeps only in-frame clones here, not all; method: immunoSEQ multiplex PCR. The sample consists of some 250,000 clones, 83% of them appearing once. Sequenced sample: peripheral blood. Receptors originate from a man older than 75 with acute or convalescent COVID-19. CDR3s include the opening cysteine and the closing phenylalanine or tryptophan. A D gene is named only where the DNA matches it firmly. Clone size is not always given. Where it is, it says once, few, many or a class for expanded clones.

CDR3 DNA: TGTGCCAGCAGTTTATTGTCCGGACTAGCGAAGGACGAGCAGTACTTC
CDR3 protein: CASSLLSGLAKDEQYF
V gene: TRBV28
D gene: TRBD2
J gene: TRBJ2-7
clone size: -

CDR3 DNA: TGCGCCAGCAGCCGGTCCGGACTAGCGGGAGAGAATGAGCAGTTCTTC
CDR3 protein: CASSRSGLAGENEQFF
V gene: TRBV5-1
D gene: TRBD2
J gene: TRBJ2-1
clone size: -

CDR3 DNA: TGTGCCAGCAGCTTCGGGGTACACACCGGGGAGCTGTTTTTT
CDR3 protein: CASSFGVHTGELFF
V gene: TRBV11-3
D gene: -
J gene: TRBJ2-2
clone size: few

CDR3 DNA: TGTGCCAGCAGCTTATTTTCGGGGTGGAACTATGGCTACACCTTC
CDR3 protein: CASSLFSGWNYGYTF
V gene: TRBV11-2
D gene: -
J gene: TRBJ1-2
clone size: -

CDR3 DNA: TGTGCCAGTAGAGTTCGAGGCAGGGTTGACGAGCAGTACTTC
CDR3 protein: CASRVRGRVDEQYF
V gene: TRBV19
D gene: -
J gene: TRBJ2-7
clone size: once

CDR3 DNA: TGTGCCACAGCGGGGGGACTAGGGGGGGTCGATGAGCAGTTCTTC
CDR3 protein: CATAGGLGGVDEQFF
V gene: TRBV27
D gene: TRBD2
J gene: TRBJ2-1
clone size: many

CDR3 DNA: TGTGCCTGGAGGGGACAGGGGAGGAGTGAAAAACTGTTTTTT
CDR3 protein: CAWRGQGRSEKLFF
V gene: TRBV30
D gene: TRBD1
J gene: TRBJ1-4
clone size: once

CDR3 DNA: TGTGCCAGCAGCCGGGGACAGACAGCTAATTCACCCCTCCACTTT
CDR3 protein: CASSRGQTANSPLHF
V gene: TRBV6-5
D gene: TRBD1
J gene: TRBJ1-6
clone size: -

CDR3 DNA: TGTGCCACCAGTGATTCTACTAGCGTTTCCTACAATGAGCAGTTCTTC
CDR3 protein: CATSDSTSVSYNEQFF
V gene: TRBV24-1
D gene: TRBD2
J gene: TRBJ2-1
clone size: -

CDR3 DNA: TGTGCCAGCAGCTTAGGACAGGAAGTCTATGGCTACACCTTC
CDR3 protein: CASSLGQEVYGYTF
V gene: TRBV11-2
D gene: -
J gene: TRBJ1-2
clone size: -

CDR3 DNA: TGTGCCAGCACGAGACTAGTGGTCGGGGAGCTGTTTTTT
CDR3 protein: CASTRLVVGELFF
V gene: TRBV2
D gene: -
J gene: TRBJ2-2
clone size: few

CDR3 DNA: TGTGCCAGCAGTTTACCAAGCACGGCCAAAAACATTCAGTACTTC
CDR3 protein: CASSLPSTAKNIQYF
V gene: TRBV28
D gene: -
J gene: TRBJ2-4
clone size: -

CDR3 DNA: TGTGCCAGTACCCCCCCGGGGGCCAACGTCCTGACTTTC
CDR3 protein: CASTPPGANVLTF
V gene: TRBV19
D gene: -
J gene: TRBJ2-6
clone size: -

CDR3 DNA: TGCGCCAGCAGCCAAGACCCCACTAGCGGGAGTATCCACGAGCAGTACTTC
CDR3 protein: CASSQDPTSGSIHEQYF
V gene: TRBV4-1
D gene: TRBD2
J gene: TRBJ2-7
clone size: -